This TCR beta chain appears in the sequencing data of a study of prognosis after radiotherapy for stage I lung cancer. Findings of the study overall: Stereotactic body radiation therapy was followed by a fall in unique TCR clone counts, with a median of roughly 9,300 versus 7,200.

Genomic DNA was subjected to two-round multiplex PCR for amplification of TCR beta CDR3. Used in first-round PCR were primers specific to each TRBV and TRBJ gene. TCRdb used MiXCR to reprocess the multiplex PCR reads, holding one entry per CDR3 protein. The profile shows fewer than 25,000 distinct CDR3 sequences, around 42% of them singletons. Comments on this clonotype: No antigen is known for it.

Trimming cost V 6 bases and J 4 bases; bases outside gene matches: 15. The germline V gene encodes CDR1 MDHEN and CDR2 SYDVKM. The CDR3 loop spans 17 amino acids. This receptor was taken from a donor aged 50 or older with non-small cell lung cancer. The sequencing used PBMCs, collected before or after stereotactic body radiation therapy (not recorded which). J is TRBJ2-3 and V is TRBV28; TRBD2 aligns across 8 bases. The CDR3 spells CASSSPGIAGSSDTQYF. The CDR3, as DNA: TGTGCCAGCAGCTCCCCCGGAATAGCGGGATCCTCAGATACGCAGTATTTT.